The sequence of this T cell receptor (beta chain) was determined in a study of T cell responses to AZD1222 COVID-19 vaccine. Study-level results: Scientists sampled the repertoires only once the peak T cell response had passed.

As concerns this clone: The antigen is undetermined.

The V gene's germline CDR1 is MGHRA and CDR2 YSYEKL. J was trimmed by 4 bases and V by 3 bases; bases with no gene match: 6. The CDR3 loop spans 15 amino acids. TCRdb's copy holds only in-frame clones and misses some; the assay was immunoSEQ multiplex PCR. The table includes about 14,000 clones, less than 85% detected once. Pooled in the analysis were second doses at about 4 or about 12 weeks. V usage is TRBV4-1 and J usage is TRBJ1-5; 7 bases line up with TRBD1. This TCR came from an adult who received the AZD1222 COVID-19 vaccine. The material sequenced was peripheral blood, taken 28 days after the second AZD1222 dose. CDR3 sequence reads: CASSHSGQINQPQHF. CDR3 bases: TGCGCCAGCAGCCACTCGGGACAGATTAATCAGCCCCAGCATTTT.